These 23 T cell receptor beta chains share one sample of origin, sequenced in a study of blood T cell repertoires in COVID-19. Profiling relied on immunoSEQ multiplex PCR, and the TCRdb table lists in-frame clones only, not all of them. The table records around 300,000 clones, approximately 91% of them present only once. The source material was peripheral blood. Receptors were obtained from a man between 45 and 60 years old with acute or convalescent COVID-19.

This chain links TRBV6-1 with TRBJ1-6; D perhaps matches TRBD1 (6 bases). V was clipped by 3 bases and J by 1 base, with 10 bases between them. The germline CDR1 and CDR2 sequences are MNHNS and SASEGT. The CDR3 is 16 residues long. The CDR3 region has the DNA TGTGCCAGCAGTGAGGGGGCGAGGTCCTATAATTCACCCCTCCACTTT. This codes for CASSEGARSYNSPLHF.

The chain employs TRBV3-1 (or the pseudogene TRBV3-2) and TRBJ2-5, with D perhaps matching TRBD2 (5 bases). This CDR3 is 14 amino acids long. V was shortened by 4 bases and J by 2 bases, with 11 bases between the two germline ends. Germline V gene data show CDR1 as LGHDT and CDR2 as YNNKEL (reference sequence). The CDR3 DNA reads as TGTGCCAGCAGCCCTCAAGCGGTACAAGAGACCCAGTACTTC. Translated: CASSPQAVQETQYF.

The genes are TRBV5-1 and TRBJ2-1; TRBD1 matches at 8 bases. CDR1 SGHRS and CDR2 YFSETQ come from the germline V gene. There are 15 residues in the CDR3. The trim removed 6 bases at V and 10 bases at J, leaving 15 bases unmatched. The CDR3: CASTPGQGGPYEQFF. The CDR3 nucleotides are TGCGCCAGCACACCCGGACAGGGCGGACCCTACGAGCAGTTCTTC.

The genes are TRBV2 and TRBJ1-4; the match to TRBD1 covers 8 bases. V lost 4 bases and J lost 6; bases outside the gene matches: 7. The CDR3 is 15 amino acids. CDR1 is SNHLY and CDR2 is FYNNEI in the germline V gene. The chain's CDR3 is CASSADRGEYEKLFF. The CDR3, as DNA: TGTGCCAGCAGTGCCGACAGGGGTGAATATGAAAAACTGTTTTTT.

The chain joins TRBV3-1 (or the pseudogene TRBV3-2) to TRBJ2-2; D possibly corresponds to TRBD2 (5 bases). This CDR3 spans 15 amino acids. The ends were cut back, 1 base at V and 4 bases at J, with 10 bases in the middle. Germline V gives CDR1 LGHDT, CDR2 YNNKEL (reference sequence). The CDR3: CASSQAGMGTGELFF. For the CDR3, the DNA is TGTGCCAGCAGCCAAGCGGGGATGGGCACCGGGGAGCTGTTTTTT.

The chain couples TRBV3-1 (or the pseudogene TRBV3-2) to TRBJ2-4; weak D call: TRBD2 (6 bases). This CDR3 is 13 amino acids long. The ends were cut back, 3 bases at V and 14 bases at J, with 17 bases in the middle. CDR1 and CDR2 from the germline V gene are LGHDT and YNNKEL (reference sequence). The CDR3 reads CASSQRVSGGKYF. As DNA, the CDR3 is TGTGCCAGCAGCCAGAGGGTTAGTGGGGGGAAGTACTTC.

The V call is TRBV6-5, the J call TRBJ2-5; 10 nucleotides agree with TRBD2. Trimming took 1 base from V and 2 from J; bases not matched to a gene: 1. CDR3 size: 15 residues. Germline values: CDR1 MNHEY, CDR2 SVGAGI. The CDR3 nucleotides are TGTGCCAGCAGTTACTTAGCGGGGGGTCAAGAGACCCAGTACTTC. This gives the protein CASSYLAGGQETQYF.

This chain links TRBV12-3 or TRBV12-4 with TRBJ1-1, with D uncertain. The CDR3 loop spans 13 amino acids. V was trimmed by 6 bases and J by 0 bases, leaving 8 bases between them. As DNA, the CDR3 is TGTGCCAGCAGACGACACATGAACACTGAAGCTTTCTTT. It specifies CASRRHMNTEAFF.

This chain uses TRBV3-1 (or the pseudogene TRBV3-2) with TRBJ1-1, with a tentative D call TRBD1 (6 bases). V was shortened by 5 bases and J by 1 base, with 11 bases between the two germline ends. Germline lookup yields CDR1 LGHDT and CDR2 YNNKEL (reference sequence). The CDR3 length is 14 residues. This chain's CDR3 is CASSMGHSNTEAFF. CDR3 nucleotides: TGTGCCAGCAGCATGGGACACTCGAACACTGAAGCTTTCTTT.

CDR3 nucleotides: TGTGCCAGCAGTTACGGGTCCCCAGGGACGCAGTATTTT. Its protein product is CASSYGSPGTQYF. The chain combines TRBV6-5 with TRBJ2-3; maybe TRBD1 (5 bases). V was pared by 2 bases and J by 9 bases, with 12 bases between. Germline V gene lookup returns CDR1 MNHEY and CDR2 SVGAGI. The CDR3 totals 13 residues.

The genes are TRBV5-1 and TRBJ2-3; 10 bases are shared with TRBD2. V lost 2 bases to trimming and J lost 0 bases; unmatched junction nucleotides: 3. This CDR3 region has 16 residues. Germline V gene data show CDR1 as SGHRS and CDR2 as YFSETQ. Written as DNA, the CDR3 is TGCGCCAGCAGCTTAGGACTAGCGGTAAGCACAGATACGCAGTATTTT. Its translation is CASSLGLAVSTDTQYF. Together with reference TRBV5-1 and TRBJ2-3, the CDR3 gives the full variable domain: KAGVTQTPRYLIKTRGQQVTLSCSPISGHRSVSWYQQTPGQGLQFLFEYFSETQRNKGNFPGRFSGRQFSNSRSEMNVSTLELGDSALYLCASSLGLAVSTDTQYFGPGTRLTVL.

The rearrangement links TRBV2 to TRBJ1-3; D is uncertain. Trimming took off 0 bases at V and 1 base at J, with 16 bases between the two ends. This CDR3 spans 18 amino acids. Germline CDR1 SNHLY, CDR2 FYNNEI. This CDR3 reads CASSEALLGTESGNTIYF. CDR3 in DNA: TGTGCCAGCAGTGAAGCGCTTCTGGGCACCGAGTCTGGAAACACCATATATTTT.

This chain links TRBV12-3 or TRBV12-4 with TRBJ2-5, with TRBD2 as a possible D gene (7 bases). V was pared by 5 bases and J by 7 bases, with 14 bases between. The CDR3 runs to 13 residues. CDR3 nucleotide sequence: TGTGCCAGCAGTGCGGGGGCCGGGGGGACCCAGTACTTC. It codes for CASSAGAGGTQYF.

The rearrangement joins TRBV6-5 to TRBJ1-3; TRBD1 agrees at 7 bases. The V gene's germline CDR1 is MNHEY and CDR2 SVGAGI. This CDR3 has 14 amino acids. The ends lost 6 bases at V and 4 bases at J; junction bases unmatched: 6. The CDR3, as DNA: TGTGCCAGCAGACCCGGGACAGAGGGAAACACCATATATTTT. Its translation: CASRPGTEGNTIYF.

This chain uses TRBV3-1 (or the pseudogene TRBV3-2) with TRBJ1-4; perhaps TRBD1 as D (6 bases). The V and J ends lost 0 bases and 7 bases respectively, with 9 bases between them. CDR1 LGHDT and CDR2 YNNKEL come from the germline V gene (reference sequence). The CDR3 has 14 residues. CDR3 bases: TGTGCCAGCAGCCAAGATCTGGGGGCTGAAAAACTGTTTTTT. As protein: CASSQDLGAEKLFF.

The chain joins TRBV5-1 to TRBJ1-2; TRBD1 matches 8 bases. The trim removed 0 bases at V and 3 bases at J, leaving 4 bases unmatched. Germline CDR1 reads SGHRS; CDR2 reads YFSETQ. The length of the CDR3 is 15 residues. The chain's CDR3 is CASSLALTGDYGYTF. The CDR3 nucleotides read TGCGCCAGCAGCTTGGCCCTGACAGGGGACTATGGCTACACCTTC.

This chain connects TRBV3-1 (or the pseudogene TRBV3-2) to TRBJ1-2, with 8 positions matching TRBD1. Trimming cost V 0 bases and J 0 bases; bases outside gene matches: 12. Germline V gene sequence: CDR1 LGHDT, CDR2 YNNKEL (reference sequence). The CDR3 consists of 19 residues. This CDR3 is CASSQEVLDRAGTNYGYTF. The DNA for the CDR3 is TGTGCCAGCAGCCAAGAGGTGCTGGACAGGGCAGGTACTAACTATGGCTACACCTTC.

This clone was observed a few times. The V call is TRBV30, the J call TRBJ2-2, with unresolved D. The germline V and J ends were trimmed by 0 bases and 6 bases, with 11 bases remaining between them. The CDR3 totals 14 residues. CDR1 is GTSNPN and CDR2 is SVGIG in the germline V gene (reference sequence). The CDR3, as DNA: TGTGCCTGGAGTGTACTTAACAGTCCCGGGGAGCTGTTTTTT. It is translated as CAWSVLNSPGELFF.

The rearrangement links TRBV19 to TRBJ2-7, with TRBD2 identical over 10 bases. The V segment lost 4 bases and the J segment 1 base; nucleotides outside the gene matches: 4. Looked up from germline, CDR1 is LNHDA and CDR2 is SQIVND (reference sequence). The CDR3 sequence is 15 residues long. The chain's CDR3 is CASSSSSGGSYEQYF. The CDR3, as DNA: TGTGCCAGTAGTAGCTCTAGCGGGGGTTCCTACGAGCAGTACTTC.

The chain couples TRBV4-1 to TRBJ2-5, with 8 bases matching TRBD1. The trim removed 3 bases at V and 5 bases at J, leaving 5 bases unmatched. Per germline, CDR1 MGHRA and CDR2 YSYEKL. The CDR3 extends over 14 amino acids. CDR3 coding DNA: TGCGCCAGCAGCCATCCGAACAGGGGGGAGACCCAGTACTTC. As protein: CASSHPNRGETQYF.

The rearrangement joins TRBV29-1 to TRBJ2-2; 12 positions agree with TRBD2. CDR3 length: 15 amino acids. Trimming took 6 bases from V and 6 from J; bases not matched to a gene: 8. Germline-derived CDR1 and CDR2 are SQVTM and ANQGSEA. The CDR3 nucleotides read TGCAGCGTCGCCTCTAGCGGGGGGGCAGCCGGGGAGCTGTTTTTT. It codes for CSVASSGGAAGELFF.

J is TRBJ1-2 and V is TRBV7-9; 9 bases are shared with TRBD1. V was clipped by 5 bases and J by 7 bases; unmatched bases: 14. Germline assignment: CDR1 SEHNR and CDR2 FQNEAQ (reference sequence). The CDR3 covers 16 residues. The CDR3 DNA reads TGTGCCAGCAGCCCGGAGCGGGACAGGGTTTTTAGTGGCTACACCTTC. Translating gives CASSPERDRVFSGYTF.

This chain links TRBV5-1 with TRBJ2-2; 7 bases are a match to TRBD1. The CDR3 covers 15 residues. Germline V lookup: CDR1 SGHRS, CDR2 YFSETQ. V lost 4 bases and J lost 3; bases outside the gene matches: 6. CDR3 sequence (DNA): TGCGCCAGCAGCCCACCAGGGGGAGACACCGGGGAGCTGTTTTTT. It yields the protein CASSPPGGDTGELFF.